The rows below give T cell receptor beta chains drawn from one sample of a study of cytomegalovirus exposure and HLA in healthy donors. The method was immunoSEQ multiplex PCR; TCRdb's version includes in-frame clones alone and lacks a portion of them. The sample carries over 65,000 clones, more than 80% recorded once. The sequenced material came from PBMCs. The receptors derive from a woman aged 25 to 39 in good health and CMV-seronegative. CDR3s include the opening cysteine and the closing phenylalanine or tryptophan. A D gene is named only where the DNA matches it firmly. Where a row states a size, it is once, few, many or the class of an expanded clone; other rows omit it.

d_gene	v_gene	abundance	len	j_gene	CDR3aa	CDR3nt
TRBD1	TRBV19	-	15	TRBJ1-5	CASSTPDRGDQPQHF	TGTGCCAGTAGTACCCCCGACAGGGGGGATCAGCCCCAGCATTTT
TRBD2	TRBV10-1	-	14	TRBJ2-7	CASSESGRAWEQYF	TGCGCCAGCAGTGAGTCGGGGAGGGCCTGGGAGCAGTACTTC
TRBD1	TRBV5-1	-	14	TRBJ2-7	CASSSDRASYEQYF	TGCGCCAGCAGCTCCGACAGGGCCTCCTACGAGCAGTACTTC
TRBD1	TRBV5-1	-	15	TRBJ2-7	CASSKGQRGSYEQYF	TGCGCCAGCAGCAAGGGACAGAGGGGATCCTACGAGCAGTACTTC
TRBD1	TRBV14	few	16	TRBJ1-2	CASSQSEQGAYSGYTF	TGTGCCAGCAGCCAGTCGGAACAGGGGGCGTACTCTGGCTACACCTTC
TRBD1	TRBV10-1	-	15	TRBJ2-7	CASSESGQGLYEQYF	TGCGCCAGCAGTGAGTCGGGACAGGGGTTGTACGAGCAGTACTTC
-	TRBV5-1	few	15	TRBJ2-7	CASRDSPSRGAEQYF	TGCGCCAGCAGGGACAGCCCTTCCAGGGGAGCCGAGCAGTACTTC
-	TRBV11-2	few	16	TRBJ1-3	CASSLGSGLSGNTIYF	TGTGCCAGCAGCTTAGGCTCAGGTCTCTCTGGAAACACCATATATTTT
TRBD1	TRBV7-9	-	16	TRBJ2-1	CASSPAGTVTYNEQFF	TGTGCCAGCAGCCCCGCCGGGACAGTCACCTACAATGAGCAGTTCTTC
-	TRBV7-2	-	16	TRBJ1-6	CASSLGGSSYNSPLHF	TGTGCCAGCAGCTTAGGCGGAAGCTCCTATAATTCACCCCTCCACTTT
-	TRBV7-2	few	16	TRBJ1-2	CASSPSSGGAVYGYTF	TGTGCCAGCAGCCCTTCCAGTGGGGGGGCGGTTTATGGCTACACCTTC
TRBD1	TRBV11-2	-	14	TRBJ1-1	CASSLGTGNTEAFF	TGTGCCAGCAGCTTAGGGACAGGGAACACTGAAGCTTTCTTT
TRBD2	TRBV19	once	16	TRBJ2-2	CASRSSGGADTGELFF	TGTGCCAGTCGGTCTAGCGGGGGGGCCGACACCGGGGAGCTGTTTTTT
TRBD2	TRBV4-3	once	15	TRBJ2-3	CASSQLAGAIDTQYF	TGCGCCAGCAGCCAACTAGCGGGGGCAATAGATACGCAGTATTTT
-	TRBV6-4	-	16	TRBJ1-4	CASSPPVELSNEKLFF	TGTGCCAGCAGCCCCCCCGTTGAGTTAAGTAATGAAAAACTGTTTTTT
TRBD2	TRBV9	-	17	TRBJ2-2	CASSARGLAGGAGELFF	TGTGCCAGCAGCGCGAGAGGACTAGCCGGTGGCGCCGGGGAGCTGTTTTTT
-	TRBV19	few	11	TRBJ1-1	CASSISREAFF	TGTGCCAGTAGTATATCGCGTGAAGCTTTCTTT
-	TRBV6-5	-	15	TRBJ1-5	CASSSRGTPNQPQHF	TGTGCCAGCAGTTCCCGTGGGACACCCAATCAGCCCCAGCATTTT
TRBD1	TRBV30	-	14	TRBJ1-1	CAWTLDRGLTEAFF	TGTGCCTGGACCTTGGACAGGGGGCTTACTGAAGCTTTCTTT
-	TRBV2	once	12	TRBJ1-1	CASSERGGSAFF	TGTGCCAGCAGTGAACGAGGGGGATCAGCTTTCTTT
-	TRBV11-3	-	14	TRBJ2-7	CASSSFNRDDEQYF	TGTGCCAGCAGCTCCTTCAATCGCGATGACGAGCAGTACTTC
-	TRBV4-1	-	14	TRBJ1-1	CASSQGAPPPEAFF	TGCGCCAGCAGCCAAGGGGCCCCACCTCCTGAAGCTTTCTTT
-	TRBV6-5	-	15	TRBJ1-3	CASSYRTGIGNTIYF	TGTGCCAGCAGTTATAGAACAGGGATTGGAAACACCATATATTTT